This TCR beta chain was found in a study of T cell responses to AZD1222 COVID-19 vaccine. As regards this clone: As yet, its antigen is unknown. Different DNA sequences within this sample yield the same CDR3.

Points from the study as a whole: Scientists sampled the repertoires only once the peak T cell response had passed.

Deletions cut 3 bases from V and 3 bases from J, with 5 bases between. Germline values: CDR1 LGHDT, CDR2 YNNKEL (reference sequence). This CDR3 is built from 12 residues. The repertoire was sequenced with immunoSEQ multiplex PCR; TCRdb's copy has only in-frame clones and lacks some. The sample lists 85,000 to 130,000 clones, roughly 89% seen once, with 16% in the top ten. The origin of this receptor is an adult in good health. V usage is TRBV3-1 (or the pseudogene TRBV3-2) and J usage is TRBJ1-2; no clear D. The input for sequencing was peripheral blood, taken on day 0 of AZD1222 vaccination. The CDR3 here is CASSQGDYGYTF. DNA of the CDR3: TGTGCCAGCAGCCAGGGCGACTATGGCTACACCTTC.